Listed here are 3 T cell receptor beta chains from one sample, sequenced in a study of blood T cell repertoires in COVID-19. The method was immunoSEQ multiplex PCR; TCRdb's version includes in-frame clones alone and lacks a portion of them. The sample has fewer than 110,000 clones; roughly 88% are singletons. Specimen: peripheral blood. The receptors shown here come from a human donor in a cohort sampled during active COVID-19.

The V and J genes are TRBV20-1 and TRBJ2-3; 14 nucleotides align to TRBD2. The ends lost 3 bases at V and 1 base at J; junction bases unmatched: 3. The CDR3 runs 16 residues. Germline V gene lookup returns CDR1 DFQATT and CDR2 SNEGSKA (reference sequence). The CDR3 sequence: CSASGLAGGGTDTQYF. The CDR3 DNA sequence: TGCAGTGCTAGTGGACTAGCGGGGGGAGGCACAGATACGCAGTATTTT.

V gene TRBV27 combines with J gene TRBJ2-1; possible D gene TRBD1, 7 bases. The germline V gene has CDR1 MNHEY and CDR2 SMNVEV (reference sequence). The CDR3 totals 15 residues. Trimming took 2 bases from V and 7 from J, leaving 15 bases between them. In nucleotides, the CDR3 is TGTGCCAGCAGTTTAGGACAGGCGGGATGGAATGAGCAGTTCTTC. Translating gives CASSLGQAGWNEQFF.

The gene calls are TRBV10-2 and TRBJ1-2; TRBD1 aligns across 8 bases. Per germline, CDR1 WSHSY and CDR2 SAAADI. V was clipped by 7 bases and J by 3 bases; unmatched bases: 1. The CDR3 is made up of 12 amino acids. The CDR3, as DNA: TGCGCCAGCACAGGGGGCGACTATGGCTACACCTTC. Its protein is CASTGGDYGYTF.